One sample yielded the 13 T cell receptor beta chains listed below, sequenced in a study of T-cell memory formation after mild COVID-19. Each CDR3 protein gets one entry after TCRdb re-called the 5' RACE reads with MiXCR. Of 290,000 or so distinct CDR3 sequences detected, just under 20% appear once; the ten largest clones hold approximately 21%. Specimen: PBMCs or a T cell subset sorted from them (not recorded which). The receptor set was obtained from a man in his late teens or twenties who had mild COVID-19 (a few samples of this study predate the infection). Cell type and time point are not known.

The CDR3 protein is CASTYGAGGSRETQYF. DNA of the CDR3: TGTGCCAGCACATACGGGGCGGGGGGGTCCAGGGAGACCCAGTACTTC. The rearrangement joins TRBV6-6 to TRBJ2-5; 9 positions match TRBD2. Germline loops: CDR1 MNHNY, CDR2 SVGAGI (reference sequence). V was pared by 7 bases and J by 5 bases, with 14 bases of the junction left unmatched. The CDR3 length is 16 residues.

V is TRBV5-1 and J is TRBJ1-4, with D maybe TRBD1 (6 bases). Germline V gene lookup returns CDR1 SGHRS and CDR2 YFSETQ. The CDR3 sequence is 21 residues long. The V end lost 5 bases, the J end lost 7 bases, and 36 bases lay between the germline ends. The CDR3 bases are TGCGCCAGCAGTCCGATTGGGAAGGCCCGGACAGTACTCACGCGTGGTGAAAAACTGTTTTTT. Translation gives CASSPIGKARTVLTRGEKLFF.

The CDR3 loop reads CASSPQHQETQYF. The CDR3 DNA is TGTGCCAGCAGCCCACAGCACCAAGAGACCCAGTACTTC. The chain combines TRBV5-4 with TRBJ2-5; D is ambiguous. Germline CDR1 reads SGHNT; CDR2 reads YYREEE (reference sequence). The CDR3 runs 13 residues. The V end lost 4 bases, the J end lost 0 bases, and 7 bases lay between the germline ends.

The chain is built from TRBV7-3 and TRBJ1-2; 7 bases line up with TRBD1. In germline, CDR1 is SGHTA, CDR2 FQGTGA. The CDR3 consists of 16 residues. J lost 8 bases, V lost 5 bases, and 17 bases had no gene match. This CDR3 is CASSQGGGPLFGGYTF. CDR3 DNA: TGTGCCAGCAGCCAGGGGGGAGGGCCCCTCTTTGGAGGCTACACCTTC.

This clonotype was seen only a few times. The chain is built from TRBV7-6 and TRBJ2-1; D uncertain. This CDR3 is built from 12 residues. Looked up from germline, CDR1 is SGHVS and CDR2 is FNYEAQ. Trimming took off 8 bases at V and 6 bases at J, with 11 bases between the two ends. The CDR3 region is CASGPSLNEQFF. DNA for the CDR3: TGTGCCAGCGGGCCCAGCCTCAATGAGCAGTTCTTC.

The chain has TRBV7-6 and TRBJ2-7; D not certain. Germline CDR1 reads SGHVS; CDR2 reads FNYEAQ. Trimming took off 5 bases at V and 3 bases at J, with 5 bases between the two ends. CDR3 length equals 11 residues. CDR3 nucleotides: TGTGCCAGCAGCGATGGCTACGAGCAGTACTTC. Translated: CASSDGYEQYF.

The chain couples TRBV27 to TRBJ2-3; 10 bases line up with TRBD2. The CDR3 loop spans 16 amino acids. Losses at the gene ends were 5 bases for V and 2 bases for J; bases not matched to a gene: 7. The germline gives CDR1 MNHEY, CDR2 SMNVEV (reference sequence). The CDR3 nucleotides are TGTGCCAGCAGTCGAGATAGCGGGGGGTTCACAGATACGCAGTATTTT. Protein: CASSRDSGGFTDTQYF.

The V and J genes are TRBV7-6 and TRBJ1-3, with 7 bases matching TRBD1. CDR3 size: 15 residues. Germline V gene lookup returns CDR1 SGHVS and CDR2 FNYEAQ. V shed 5 bases, J shed 6 bases, and the junction held 10 bases outside the gene matches. The CDR3 sequence is CASSRAGGIQNTIYF. In DNA form, the CDR3 reads TGTGCCAGCAGCCGCGCAGGGGGGATACAAAACACCATATATTTT.

V gene TRBV21-1 combines with J gene TRBJ2-7; the table gives TRBD2 as D, unverified against the DNA. TRBV21-1 is described as a pseudogene. The CDR3 has 18 residues. In DNA form, the CDR3 reads TGTGCCAGCCTCCGCCGGCCTAGCGGGGGGACCCAAAGGGGGGAGCAGTACGTC. It is translated as CASLRRPSGGTQRGEQYV.

The genes are TRBV6-2 or TRBV6-3 and TRBJ1-1; D unclear. CDR3 length: 16 amino acids. CDR1 and CDR2 from the germline V gene are MNHEY and SVGEGT. The V end was cut by 2 bases, the J end by 1 base, with 14 bases between. As DNA, the CDR3 is TGTGCCAGCAGTTACGGGCGGTACGGATCGAACACTGAAGCTTTCTTT. Translated: CASSYGRYGSNTEAFF.

The chain is built from TRBV28 and TRBJ2-7; D is unclear. Germline CDR1 reads MDHEN; CDR2 reads SYDVKM. Trimming left V 3 bases short and J 0 bases short, with 9 bases between. CDR3 length equals 14 residues. The CDR3 here is CASSFNGDSYEQYV. The CDR3 DNA follows: TGTGCCAGCAGTTTTAACGGTGACTCCTACGAGCAGTACGTC.

The table lists this clonotype with a few counts. V usage is TRBV7-2 and J usage is TRBJ2-1, with 9 positions matching TRBD2. Germline V gene sequence: CDR1 SGHTA, CDR2 FQGNSA. With 1 base clipped from V and 5 bases from J, the junction kept 9 bases outside the gene matches. CDR3 length: 17 amino acids. The CDR3 nucleotides are TGTGCCAGCAGCTTAGTAGTCGCGGCTAGCGGGGACAATGAGCAGTTCTTC. This encodes CASSLVVAASGDNEQFF.

This chain connects TRBV6-2 or TRBV6-3 to TRBJ2-3; 7 bases match TRBD2. Trimming removed 6 bases from V and 7 bases from J; junction bases left unmatched: 16. The CDR3 contains 16 residues. Germline V gives CDR1 MNHEY, CDR2 SVGEGT. The CDR3 sequence is CASSPVRAGWLNTQYF. The DNA of the CDR3 is TGTGCCAGCAGCCCCGTAAGAGCGGGGTGGTTGAATACGCAGTATTTT.